This T cell receptor beta chain comes out of a study of blood T cell repertoires in COVID-19. Across the study: The samples span acute and convalescent COVID-19 from the United States, Italy and Spain. Sample material is recorded as cDNA or gDNA derived from T cells, B-cell-depleted T cells, or PBMCs.

The germline gives CDR1 SGHRS, CDR2 YFSETQ. The CDR3 contains 17 residues. V was clipped by 4 bases and J by 3 bases; unmatched bases: 15. Authors' analysis steps: Nucleated cell counts were estimated from reference gene primer amplification. The table came from immunoSEQ multiplex PCR; TCRdb's copy has only in-frame clones and leaves some out. V, J and clone size were drawn from that table, and D and trimming were deduced from the DNA. Among around 200,000 clones listed, about 85% were seen once. This clone has more than one count but fewer than ten. The V and J genes are TRBV5-1 and TRBJ2-7, with 8 bases aligning to TRBD2. Sequencing input: peripheral blood. This TCR derives from a woman older than 75 with active or convalescent COVID-19. The CDR3 DNA is TGCGCCAGCAGCCCCGCACCGGGGCCTAGCGGGTTCTACGAGCAGTACTTC. This translates into CASSPAPGPSGFYEQYF. The variable domain in full, completed from reference TRBV5-1 and TRBJ2-7, reads KAGVTQTPRYLIKTRGQQVTLSCSPISGHRSVSWYQQTPGQGLQFLFEYFSETQRNKGNFPGRFSGRQFSNSRSEMNVSTLELGDSALYLCASSPAPGPSGFYEQYFGPGTRLTVT.